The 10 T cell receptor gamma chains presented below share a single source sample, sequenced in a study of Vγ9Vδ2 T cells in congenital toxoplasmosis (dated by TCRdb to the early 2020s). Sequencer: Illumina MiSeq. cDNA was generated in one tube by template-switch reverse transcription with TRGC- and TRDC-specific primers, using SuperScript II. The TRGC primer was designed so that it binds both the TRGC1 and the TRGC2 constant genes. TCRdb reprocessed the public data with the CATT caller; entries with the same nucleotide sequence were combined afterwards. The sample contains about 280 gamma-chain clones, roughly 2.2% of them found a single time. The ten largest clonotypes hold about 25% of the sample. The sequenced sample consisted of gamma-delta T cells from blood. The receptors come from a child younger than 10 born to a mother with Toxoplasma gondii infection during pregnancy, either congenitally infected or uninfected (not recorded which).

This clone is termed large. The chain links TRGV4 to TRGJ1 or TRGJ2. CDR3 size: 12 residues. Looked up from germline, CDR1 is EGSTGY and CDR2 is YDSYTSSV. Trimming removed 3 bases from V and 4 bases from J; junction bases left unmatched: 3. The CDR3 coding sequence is TGTGCCACCTGGGATCCATATTATAAGAAACTCTTT. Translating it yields CATWDPYYKKLF.

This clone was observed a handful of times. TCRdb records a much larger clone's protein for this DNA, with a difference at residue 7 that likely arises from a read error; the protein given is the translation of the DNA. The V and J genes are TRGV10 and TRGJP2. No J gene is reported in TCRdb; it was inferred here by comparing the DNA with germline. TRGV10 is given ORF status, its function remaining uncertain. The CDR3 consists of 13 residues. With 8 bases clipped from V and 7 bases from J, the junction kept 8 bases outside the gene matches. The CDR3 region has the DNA TGTGCTGCGTGGGATTCGTATGATTGGATCAAGACGTTT. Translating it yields CAAWDSYDWIKTF.

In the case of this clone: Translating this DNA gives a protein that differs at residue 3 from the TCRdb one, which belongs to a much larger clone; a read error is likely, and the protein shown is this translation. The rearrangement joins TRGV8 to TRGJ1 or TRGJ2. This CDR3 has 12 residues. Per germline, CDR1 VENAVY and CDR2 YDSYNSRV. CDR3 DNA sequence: TGTGCCATCTGGTCCGATTATTATAAGAAACTCTTT. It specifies CAIWSDYYKKLF.

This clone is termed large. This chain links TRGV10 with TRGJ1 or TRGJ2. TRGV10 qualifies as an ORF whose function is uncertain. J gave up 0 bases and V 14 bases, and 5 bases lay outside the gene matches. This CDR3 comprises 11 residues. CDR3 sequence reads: CACSNYYKKLF. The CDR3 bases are TGTGCTTGCTCGAATTATTATAAGAAACTCTTT.

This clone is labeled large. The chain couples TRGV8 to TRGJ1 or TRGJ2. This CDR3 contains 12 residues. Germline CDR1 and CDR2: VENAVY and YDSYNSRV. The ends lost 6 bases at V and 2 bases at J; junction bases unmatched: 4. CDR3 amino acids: CATWSDYYKKLF. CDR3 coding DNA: TGTGCCACCTGGTCCGATTATTATAAGAAACTCTTT.

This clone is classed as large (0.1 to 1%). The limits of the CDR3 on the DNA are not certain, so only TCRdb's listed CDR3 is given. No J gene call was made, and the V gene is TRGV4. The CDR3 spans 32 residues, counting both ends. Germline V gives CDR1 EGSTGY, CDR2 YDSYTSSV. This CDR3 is CATWSSTCDIRNSLAVEQHLLSQVSIGRIQHF.

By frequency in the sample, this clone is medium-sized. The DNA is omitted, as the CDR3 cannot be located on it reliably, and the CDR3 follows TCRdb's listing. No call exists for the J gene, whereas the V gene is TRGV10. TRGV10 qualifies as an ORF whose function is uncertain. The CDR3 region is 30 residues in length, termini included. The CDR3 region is CAAWGVIIRNSLAVEQHLLSQVSIGRIQHF.

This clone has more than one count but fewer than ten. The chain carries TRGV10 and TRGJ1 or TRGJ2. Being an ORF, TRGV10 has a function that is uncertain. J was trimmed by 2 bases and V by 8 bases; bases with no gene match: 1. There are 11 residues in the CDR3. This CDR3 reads CAAWDYYKKLF. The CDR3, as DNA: TGTGCTGCGTGGGATTATTATAAGAAACTCTTT.

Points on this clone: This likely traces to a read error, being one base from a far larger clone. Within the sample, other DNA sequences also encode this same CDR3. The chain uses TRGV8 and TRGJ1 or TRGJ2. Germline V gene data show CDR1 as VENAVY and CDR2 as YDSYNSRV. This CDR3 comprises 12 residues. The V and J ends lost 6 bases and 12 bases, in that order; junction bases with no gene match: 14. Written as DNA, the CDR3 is TGTGCCACCTGGCCAGAGCCCGATATGAAACTCTTT. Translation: CATWPEPDMKLF.

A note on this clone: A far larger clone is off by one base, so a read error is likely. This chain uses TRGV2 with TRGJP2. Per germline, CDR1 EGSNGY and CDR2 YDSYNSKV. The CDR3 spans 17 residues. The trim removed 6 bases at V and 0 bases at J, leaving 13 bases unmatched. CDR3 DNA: TGTGCCACCTGGACCGGTCACCCATATAGTAGTGATTGGATCAAGACGTTT. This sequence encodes CATWTGHPYSSDWIKTF.